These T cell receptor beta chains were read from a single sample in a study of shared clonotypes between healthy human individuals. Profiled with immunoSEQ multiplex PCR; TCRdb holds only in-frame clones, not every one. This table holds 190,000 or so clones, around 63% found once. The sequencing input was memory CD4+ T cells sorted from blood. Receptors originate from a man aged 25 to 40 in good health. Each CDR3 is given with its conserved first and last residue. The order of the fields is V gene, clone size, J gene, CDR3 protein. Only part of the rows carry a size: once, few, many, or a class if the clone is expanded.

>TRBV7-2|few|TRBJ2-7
CASSLAPPGSSSYEQYF
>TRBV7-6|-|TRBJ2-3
CASSFSTSGTDTQYF
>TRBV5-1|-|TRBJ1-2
CASSLQGTGIYGYTF
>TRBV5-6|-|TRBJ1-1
CASSATARRGNTEAFF
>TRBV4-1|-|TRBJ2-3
CASSQGRGPRDTQYF
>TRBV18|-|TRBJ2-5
CASSPRVLGMEETQYF
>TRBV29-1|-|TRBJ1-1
CSVPSRASAEAFF
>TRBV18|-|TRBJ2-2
CASEINTNTGELFF
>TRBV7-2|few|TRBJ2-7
CASSSLPGQGYEQYF
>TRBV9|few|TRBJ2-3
CASSPGVSTDTQYF
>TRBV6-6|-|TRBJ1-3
CASSKTRGDSGNTIYF
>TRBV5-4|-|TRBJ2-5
CASSATSGAETQYF
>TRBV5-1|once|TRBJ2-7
CASSLGSSYEQYF